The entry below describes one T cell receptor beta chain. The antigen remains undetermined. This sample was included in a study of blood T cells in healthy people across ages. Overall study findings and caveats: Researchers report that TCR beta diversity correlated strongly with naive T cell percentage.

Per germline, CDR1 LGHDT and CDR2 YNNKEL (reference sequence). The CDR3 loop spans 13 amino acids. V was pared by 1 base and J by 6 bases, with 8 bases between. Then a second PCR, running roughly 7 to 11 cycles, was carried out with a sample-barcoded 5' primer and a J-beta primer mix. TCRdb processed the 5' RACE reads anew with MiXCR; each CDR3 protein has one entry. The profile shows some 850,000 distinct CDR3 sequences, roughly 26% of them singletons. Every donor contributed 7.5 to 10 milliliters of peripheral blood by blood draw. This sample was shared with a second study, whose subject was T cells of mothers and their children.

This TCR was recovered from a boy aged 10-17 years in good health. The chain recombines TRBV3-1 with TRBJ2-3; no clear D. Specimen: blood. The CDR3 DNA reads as TGTGCCAGCAGCCAAGGGCGGTGGGATACGCAGTATTTT. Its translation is CASSQGRWDTQYF.